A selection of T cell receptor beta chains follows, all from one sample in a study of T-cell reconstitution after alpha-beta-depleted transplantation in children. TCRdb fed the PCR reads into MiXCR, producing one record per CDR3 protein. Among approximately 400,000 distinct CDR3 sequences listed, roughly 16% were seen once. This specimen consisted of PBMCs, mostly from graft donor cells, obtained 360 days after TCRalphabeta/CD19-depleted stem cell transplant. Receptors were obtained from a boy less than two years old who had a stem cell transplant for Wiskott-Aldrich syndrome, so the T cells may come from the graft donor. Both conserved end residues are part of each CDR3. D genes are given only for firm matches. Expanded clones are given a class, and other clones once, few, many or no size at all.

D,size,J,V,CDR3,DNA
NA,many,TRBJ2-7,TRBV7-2,CASSSRQGPYEQYF,TGTGCCAGCAGCTCAAGGCAGGGACCCTACGAGCAGTACTTC
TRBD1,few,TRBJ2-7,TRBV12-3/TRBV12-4,CASSSGTVSYEQYF,TGTGCCAGCAGTTCCGGGACAGTTTCCTACGAGCAGTACTTC
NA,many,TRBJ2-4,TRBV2,CASRIEGFGKNIQYF,TGTGCCAGCAGAATAGAAGGTTTCGGCAAAAACATTCAGTACTTC
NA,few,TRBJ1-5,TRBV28,CASSLGPGDQPQHF,TGTGCCAGCTCCCTCGGGCCGGGAGATCAGCCCCAGCATTTT
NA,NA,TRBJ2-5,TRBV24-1,CATSAKGWETQYF,TGTGCCACCAGTGCGAAGGGGTGGGAGACCCAGTACTTC
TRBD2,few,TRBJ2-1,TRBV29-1,CSVGGERGGSSEQFF,TGCAGCGTTGGGGGAGAGCGGGGGGGCTCTAGTGAGCAGTTCTTC
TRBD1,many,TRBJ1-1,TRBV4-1,CASSQDRRNTEAFF,TGCGCCAGCAGCCAGGACAGGCGTAACACTGAAGCTTTCTTT
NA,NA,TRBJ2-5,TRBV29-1,CSAPDRGETQYF,TGCAGCGCCCCTGACCGAGGGGAGACCCAGTACTTC
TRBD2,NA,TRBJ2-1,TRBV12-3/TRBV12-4,CASGLEGEGRNEQFF,TGTGCCAGCGGTTTAGAAGGGGAGGGGAGAAATGAGCAGTTCTTC
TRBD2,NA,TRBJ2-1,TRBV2,CASNRLAGGYNEQFF,TGTGCCAGCAATCGACTAGCGGGGGGTTACAATGAGCAGTTCTTC
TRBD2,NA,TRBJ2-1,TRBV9,CASSPNPGLAGEDEQFF,TGTGCCAGCAGCCCAAACCCAGGACTAGCGGGAGAGGATGAGCAGTTCTTC
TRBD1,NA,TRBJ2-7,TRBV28,CASSSLRQGANYEQYF,TGTGCCAGCAGTTCTCTAAGACAGGGGGCTAACTACGAGCAGTACTTC
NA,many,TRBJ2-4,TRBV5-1,CASSLTQGRINIQYF,TGCGCCAGCTCCCTTACACAGGGACGGATTAACATTCAGTACTTC
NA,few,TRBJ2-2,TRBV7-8,CASSSERQTNTGELFF,TGTGCCAGCAGCTCAGAGCGACAGACAAACACCGGGGAGCTGTTTTTT
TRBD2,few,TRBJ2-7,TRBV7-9,CASSLGVSSGRAYEQYF,TGTGCCAGCAGCTTAGGAGTTTCTAGCGGGAGGGCCTACGAGCAGTACTTC
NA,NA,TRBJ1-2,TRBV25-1,CASSEGLVGGYTF,TGTGCCAGCAGTGAAGGGTTGGTTGGTGGCTACACCTTC
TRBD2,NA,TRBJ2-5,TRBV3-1,CASSLAGSGTQYF,TGTGCCAGCAGCCTAGCGGGCTCGGGGACCCAGTACTTC
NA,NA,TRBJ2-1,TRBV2,CASSGGDNEQFF,TGTGCCAGCAGTGGAGGGGACAATGAGCAGTTCTTC
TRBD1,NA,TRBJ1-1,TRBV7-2,CASSLDRGLTFF,TGTGCCAGCAGCCTTGACAGGGGATTAACTTTCTTT
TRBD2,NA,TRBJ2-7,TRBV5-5,CASSPRGAGSYEQYF,TGTGCCAGCAGCCCGCGGGGGGCCGGGTCCTACGAGCAGTACTTC
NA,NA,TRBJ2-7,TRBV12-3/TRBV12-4,CASSLLLSYEQYF,TGTGCCAGCAGTTTATTACTTTCCTACGAGCAGTACTTC
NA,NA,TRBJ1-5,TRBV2,CASSEIGKWKPQHF,TGTGCCAGCAGTGAAATAGGAAAGTGGAAGCCCCAGCATTTT
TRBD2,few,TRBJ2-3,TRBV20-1,CSALSGLATDTQYF,TGCAGTGCTCTATCCGGACTAGCGACAGATACGCAGTATTTT
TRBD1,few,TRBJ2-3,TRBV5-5,CASRFQGADTQYF,TGTGCCAGCAGATTTCAGGGGGCAGATACGCAGTATTTT
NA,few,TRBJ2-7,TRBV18,CASSPTVTYEQYF,TGTGCCAGCTCACCAACGGTAACCTACGAGCAGTACTTC
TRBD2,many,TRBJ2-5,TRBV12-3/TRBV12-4,CASSLGLAGVYQETQYF,TGTGCCAGCAGCCTCGGACTAGCGGGAGTATACCAAGAGACCCAGTACTTC
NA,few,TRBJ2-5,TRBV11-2,CASSLVLLFMSRGVGQETQYF,TGTGCCAGCAGCTTAGTTCTTCTCTTCATGTCCAGGGGGGTTGGTCAAGAGACCCAGTACTTC
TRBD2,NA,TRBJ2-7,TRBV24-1,CATRTGTIGYEQYF,TGTGCCACCAGAACCGGGACTATCGGTTACGAGCAGTACTTC
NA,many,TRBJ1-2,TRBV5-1,CASSLARGLDTGYTF,TGCGCCAGCAGCTTGGCGCGGGGGTTAGACACTGGCTACACCTTC
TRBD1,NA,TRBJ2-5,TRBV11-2,CASSDSRDSQETQYF,TGTGCCAGCAGCGACTCCCGGGACAGCCAAGAGACCCAGTACTTC
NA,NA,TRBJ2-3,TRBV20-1,CSARDLGLDTQYF,TGCAGTGCTAGAGATCTGGGGCTAGATACGCAGTATTTT
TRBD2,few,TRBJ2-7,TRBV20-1,CSATPGGAGGCEQYF,TGCAGTGCTACCCCGGGAGGCGCCGGGGGGTGCGAGCAGTACTTC
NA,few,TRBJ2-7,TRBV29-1,CSFRMSSYEQYF,TGCAGCTTCCGGATGAGCTCCTACGAGCAGTACTTC
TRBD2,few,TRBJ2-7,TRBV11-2,CASSLGWGLAGGTYRSYEQYF,TGTGCCAGCAGCTTAGGATGGGGACTAGCGGGAGGGACTTATCGATCCTACGAGCAGTACTTC
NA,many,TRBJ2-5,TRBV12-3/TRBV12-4,CASSLTGLGTQYF,TGTGCCAGCAGTCTTACTGGCCTTGGGACCCAGTACTTC
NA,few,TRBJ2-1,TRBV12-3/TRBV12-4,CASSLRGTRQFF,TGTGCCAGCAGTTTACGGGGGACCAGGCAGTTCTTC
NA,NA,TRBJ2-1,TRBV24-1,CATSESNTEQFF,TGTGCCACCAGTGAAAGTAACACTGAGCAGTTCTTC
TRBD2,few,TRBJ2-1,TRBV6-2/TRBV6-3,CASSLSGRPYNEQFF,TGTGCCAGCAGTCTTAGCGGGAGGCCCTACAATGAGCAGTTCTTC
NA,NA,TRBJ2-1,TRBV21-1,CASSSKHEQFF,TGTGCCAGCAGCAGTAAGCATGAGCAGTTCTTC
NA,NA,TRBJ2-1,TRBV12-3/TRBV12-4,CASSFGTAHEQFF,TGTGCCAGCAGTTTTGGGACCGCTCACGAGCAGTTCTTC
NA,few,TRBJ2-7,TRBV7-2,CASSRMVSYEQYF,TGTGCCAGCAGTCGAATGGTCTCCTACGAGCAGTACTTC
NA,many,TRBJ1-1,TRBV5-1,CASSSDMNTEAFF,TGCGCCAGCAGCTCCGACATGAACACTGAAGCTTTCTTT
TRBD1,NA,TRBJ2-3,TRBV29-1,CSVHSEWGTGRSADTQYF,TGCAGCGTCCATTCCGAATGGGGGACAGGGAGATCAGCAGATACGCAGTATTTT
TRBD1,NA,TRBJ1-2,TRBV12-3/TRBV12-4,CASRVSGGENGYTF,TGTGCCAGCAGGGTTTCAGGGGGCGAGAATGGCTACACCTTC
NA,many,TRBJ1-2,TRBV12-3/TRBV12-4,CAIPRRLNYGYTF,TGTGCCATCCCTCGGAGGCTTAACTATGGCTACACCTTC
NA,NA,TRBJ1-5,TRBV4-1,CASSQDLSNQPQHF,TGCGCCAGCAGCCAAGATCTCAGCAATCAGCCCCAGCATTTT
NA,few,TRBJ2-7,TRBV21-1,CASSKARAYEQYF,TGTGCCAGCAGCAAAGCGCGAGCTTACGAGCAGTACTTC
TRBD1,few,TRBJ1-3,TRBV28,CAVGQGVSGNTIYF,TGTGCCGTGGGACAGGGAGTCTCTGGAAACACCATATATTTT